This T cell receptor beta chain originates from a study of blood T cell repertoires in COVID-19. Study-level background: Spain, Italy and the United States supplied samples that represented acute and convalescent COVID-19. PBMCs, B-cell-depleted T cells, or T cells provided the cDNA or gDNA that made up the material.

The authors' processing: Quantification of nucleated cells was approximated via reference gene primer amplification. Assay: immunoSEQ multiplex PCR; the TCRdb copy retains only in-frame clones and omits some. V and J calls and clone size are as listed in that table; D and trimming were resolved from the DNA. The table has 130,000 to 150,000 clones, around 80% seen once. The TCR sequence derives from an elderly man with acute or convalescent COVID-19. The specimen sequenced was peripheral blood.

The CDR3: CASFPSRATGELFF. The CDR3 DNA reads TGTGCCAGCTTCCCATCCAGGGCCACCGGGGAGCTGTTTTTT. The chain links TRBV6-5 to TRBJ2-2; tentative D call: TRBD1 (5 bases). Germline V gene sequence: CDR1 MNHEY, CDR2 SVGAGI. V was trimmed by 8 bases and J by 4 bases, leaving 14 bases between them. This CDR3 contains 14 residues.